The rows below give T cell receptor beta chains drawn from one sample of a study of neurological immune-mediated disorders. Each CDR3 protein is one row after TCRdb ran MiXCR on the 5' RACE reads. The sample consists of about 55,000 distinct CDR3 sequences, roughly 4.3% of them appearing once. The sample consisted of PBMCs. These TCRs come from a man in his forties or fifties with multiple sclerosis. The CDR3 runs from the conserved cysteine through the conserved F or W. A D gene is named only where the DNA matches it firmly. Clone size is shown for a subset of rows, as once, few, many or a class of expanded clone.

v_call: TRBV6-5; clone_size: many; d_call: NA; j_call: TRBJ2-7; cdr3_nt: TGTGCCAGCAGTTACTCGAACGGGGTTGTCTCCTACGAGCAGTACTTC; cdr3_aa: CASSYSNGVVSYEQYF
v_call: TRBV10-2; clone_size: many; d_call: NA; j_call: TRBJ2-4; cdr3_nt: TGCGCCAGCAGTGAGTCTTACGTGGCCAAAAACATTCAGTACTTC; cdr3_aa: CASSESYVAKNIQYF
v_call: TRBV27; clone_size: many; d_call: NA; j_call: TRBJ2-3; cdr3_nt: TGTGCCAGCAGTCCCGGAGTCGTGGAAAGCACAGATACGCAGTATTTT; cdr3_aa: CASSPGVVESTDTQYF
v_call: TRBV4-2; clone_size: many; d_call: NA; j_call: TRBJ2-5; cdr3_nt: TGTGCCAGCAGCCAAGATCGAGGTAGCGGACCAGAGACCCAGTACTTC; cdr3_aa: CASSQDRGSGPETQYF
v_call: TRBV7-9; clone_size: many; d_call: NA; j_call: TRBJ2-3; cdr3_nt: TGTGCCAGCAGCTTAGCGGGGGGGCGAGATACGCAGTATTTT; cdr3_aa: CASSLAGGRDTQYF
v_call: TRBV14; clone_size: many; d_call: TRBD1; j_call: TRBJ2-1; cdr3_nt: TGTGCCAGCCGGGACAGCTCCTACAATGAGCAGTTCTTC; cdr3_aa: CASRDSSYNEQFF
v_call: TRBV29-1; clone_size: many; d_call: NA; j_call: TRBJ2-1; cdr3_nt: TGCAGCGTTGAGGTCTCCCGGGAGCAGTTCTTC; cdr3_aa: CSVEVSREQFF
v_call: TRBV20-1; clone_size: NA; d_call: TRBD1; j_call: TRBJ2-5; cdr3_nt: TGCAGTGCTAGAGCGAGGGACAGGCAAGAGACCCAGTACTTC; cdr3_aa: CSARARDRQETQYF
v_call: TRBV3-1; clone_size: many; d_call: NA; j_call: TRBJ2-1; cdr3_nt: TGTGCCAGCAGCCAAGTGCAGGGGAGGCATGAGCAGTTCTTC; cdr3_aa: CASSQVQGRHEQFF
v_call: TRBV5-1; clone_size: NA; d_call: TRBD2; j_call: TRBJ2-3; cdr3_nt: TGCGCCAGCAGCTCTATCTCTAGCGGGGGCACAGATACGCAGTATTTT; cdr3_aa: CASSSISSGGTDTQYF
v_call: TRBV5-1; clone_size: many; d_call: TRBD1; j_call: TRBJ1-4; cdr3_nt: TGCGCCAGCAGCTCACCGGGACAGGGGTTGGAAAAACTGTTTTTT; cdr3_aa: CASSSPGQGLEKLFF